Following are 6 T cell receptor beta chains from one sample sequenced in a study of technical replicates of blood from a few donors (dated by TCRdb to about 2017). Library construction relied on the immunoSEQ multiplex PCR assay. TCRdb obtained this table from immuneACCESS and retained in-frame rearrangements with V and J assigned. These tables miss some clones; where compared with another copy, unresolved V genes account for less than half of the shortfall, and the remainder is unexplained. A total of more than 75,000 clones appear in this sample, about 94% of them only once. The ten largest make up 0.38% of the sample. Source material: T cells isolated from PBMCs. These receptors were collected from a human donor in good health.

The genes are TRBV20-1 and TRBJ2-5; unclear D gene. The CDR3 totals 11 residues. Per germline, CDR1 DFQATT and CDR2 SNEGSKA (reference sequence). Trimming shortened V by 6 bases and J by 0 bases, and 5 bases separated the two germline ends. This CDR3 reads CSARYQETQYF. The CDR3 nucleotides read TGCAGTGCCCGGTACCAAGAGACCCAGTACTTC.

The rearrangement joins TRBV5-1 to TRBJ2-1, with TRBD1 matching over 9 bases. CDR1 SGHRS and CDR2 YFSETQ come from the germline V gene. This CDR3 contains 15 residues. The V segment lost 7 bases and the J segment 5 bases; nucleotides outside the gene matches: 10. DNA for the CDR3: TGCGCCAGCGTCTCAGGACAGGGGAGCCACAATGAGCAGTTCTTC. This translates into CASVSGQGSHNEQFF. The full variable domain, its missing parts supplied by reference TRBV5-1 and TRBJ2-1, is KAGVTQTPRYLIKTRGQQVTLSCSPISGHRSVSWYQQTPGQGLQFLFEYFSETQRNKGNFPGRFSGRQFSNSRSEMNVSTLELGDSALYLCASVSGQGSHNEQFFGPGTRLTVL.

This sequence joins TRBV4-2 and TRBJ2-7; no definite D call. This CDR3 region has 17 residues. Trimming shortened V by 0 bases and J by 2 bases, and 17 bases separated the two germline ends. Germline CDR1 is LGHNA and CDR2 is YNFKEQ. The CDR3 coding sequence is TGTGCCAGCAGCCAAGAAGGTGCGGCGGCACTCCCCTACGAGCAGTACTTC. It encodes CASSQEGAAALPYEQYF.

The rearrangement uses TRBV7-3 and TRBJ1-3; D is unresolved. Germline assignment: CDR1 SGHTA and CDR2 FQGTGA. This CDR3 is built from 13 residues. Trimming took off 5 bases at V and 4 bases at J, with 9 bases between the two ends. This CDR3 reads CASSTKTGNTIYF. Here the CDR3 DNA reads TGTGCCAGCAGCACGAAGACAGGAAACACCATATATTTT.

The CDR3 nucleotides are TGTGCCAGCGGGGACGGGACTAGCGGGGGAGATACGCAGTATTTT. Translation: CASGDGTSGGDTQYF. The chain recombines TRBV27 with TRBJ2-3; 14 bases fit TRBD2. The germline CDR1 and CDR2 sequences are MNHEY and SMNVEV (reference sequence). The CDR3 covers 15 residues. After removal of 8 bases from V and 5 bases from J, the junction contained 6 bases not matched to a gene.

The CDR3 sequence: CATRQGPYGYTF. The DNA of the CDR3 is TGTGCCACCAGACAGGGTCCGTATGGCTACACCTTC. The chain uses TRBV10-3 and TRBJ1-2, with 7 nucleotides matching TRBD1. J lost 5 bases, V lost 10 bases, and 7 bases had no gene match. The CDR3 loop spans 12 amino acids. The germline V gene has CDR1 ENHRY and CDR2 SYGVKD.